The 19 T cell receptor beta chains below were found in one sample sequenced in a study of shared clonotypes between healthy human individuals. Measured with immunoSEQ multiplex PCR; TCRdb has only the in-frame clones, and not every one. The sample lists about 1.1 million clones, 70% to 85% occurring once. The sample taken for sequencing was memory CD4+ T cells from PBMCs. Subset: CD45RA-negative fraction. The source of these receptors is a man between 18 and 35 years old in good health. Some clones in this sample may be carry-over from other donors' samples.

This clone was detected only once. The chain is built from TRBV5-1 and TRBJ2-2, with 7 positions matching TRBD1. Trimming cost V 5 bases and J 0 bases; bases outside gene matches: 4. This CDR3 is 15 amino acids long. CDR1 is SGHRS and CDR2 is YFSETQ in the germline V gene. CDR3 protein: CASSPGQSNTGELFF. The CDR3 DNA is TGCGCCAGCAGTCCGGGACAGTCGAACACCGGGGAGCTGTTTTTT.

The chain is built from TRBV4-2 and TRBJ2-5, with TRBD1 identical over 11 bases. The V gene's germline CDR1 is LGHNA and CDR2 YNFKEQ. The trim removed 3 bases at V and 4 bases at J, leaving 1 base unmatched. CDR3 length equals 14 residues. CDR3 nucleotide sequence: TGTGCCAGCAGCCAGGACAGGGGGCCAGAGACCCAGTACTTC. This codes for CASSQDRGPETQYF.

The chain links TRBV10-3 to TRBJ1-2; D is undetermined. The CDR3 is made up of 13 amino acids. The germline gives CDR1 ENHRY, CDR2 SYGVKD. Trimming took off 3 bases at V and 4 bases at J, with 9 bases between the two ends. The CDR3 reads CAISDRQGYGYTF. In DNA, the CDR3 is TGTGCCATCAGTGACAGGCAAGGCTATGGCTACACCTTC.

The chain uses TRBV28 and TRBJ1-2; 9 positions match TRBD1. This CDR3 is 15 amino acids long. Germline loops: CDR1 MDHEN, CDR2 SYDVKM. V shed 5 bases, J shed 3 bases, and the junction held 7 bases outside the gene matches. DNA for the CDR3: TGTGCCAGCAGTGCCCTCGGGACAGGGTACTATGGCTACACCTTC. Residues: CASSALGTGYYGYTF.

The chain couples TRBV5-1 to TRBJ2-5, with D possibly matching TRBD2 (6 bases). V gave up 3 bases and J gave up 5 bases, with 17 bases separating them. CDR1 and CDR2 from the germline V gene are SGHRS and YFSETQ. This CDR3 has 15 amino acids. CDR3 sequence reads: CASSSSIGGAETQYF. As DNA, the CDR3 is TGCGCCAGCAGCTCCTCCATCGGGGGTGCGGAGACCCAGTACTTC.

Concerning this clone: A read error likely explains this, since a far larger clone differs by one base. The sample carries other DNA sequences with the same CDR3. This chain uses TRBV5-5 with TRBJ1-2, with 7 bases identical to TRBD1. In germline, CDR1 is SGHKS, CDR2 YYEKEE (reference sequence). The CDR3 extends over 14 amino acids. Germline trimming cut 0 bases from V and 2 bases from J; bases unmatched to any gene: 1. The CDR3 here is CASSLDRGNYGYTF. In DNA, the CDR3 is TGTGCCAGCAGCTTGGACAGGGGAAACTATGGCTACACCTTC.

The CDR3 DNA follows: TGTGCCAGCAGCCTCGAGGGACAACTATACAATCAGCCCCAGCATTTT. Amino acid sequence: CASSLEGQLYNQPQHF. The J gene is TRBJ1-5, the V gene TRBV7-8; weak D call: TRBD1 (6 bases). V was trimmed by 5 bases and J by 3 bases, leaving 17 bases between them. This CDR3 has 16 amino acids. Per the germline V gene, CDR1 is SGHVS and CDR2 is FQNEAQ.

The CDR3 sequence: CASYQRTSGKETQYF. CDR3 coding DNA: TGTGCCAGCTATCAGAGGACTAGCGGTAAAGAGACCCAGTACTTC. V usage is TRBV2 and J usage is TRBJ2-5; TRBD2 agrees at 10 bases. Germline V CDR1 and CDR2: SNHLY, FYNNEI. CDR3 length: 15 amino acids. The ends lost 8 bases at V and 3 bases at J; junction bases unmatched: 9.

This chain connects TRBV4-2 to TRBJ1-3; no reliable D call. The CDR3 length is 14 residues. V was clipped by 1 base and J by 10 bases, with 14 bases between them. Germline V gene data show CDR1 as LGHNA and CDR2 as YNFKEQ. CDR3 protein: CASSQGFHVGTIYF. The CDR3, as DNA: TGTGCCAGCAGCCAAGGATTTCATGTGGGGACCATATATTTT.

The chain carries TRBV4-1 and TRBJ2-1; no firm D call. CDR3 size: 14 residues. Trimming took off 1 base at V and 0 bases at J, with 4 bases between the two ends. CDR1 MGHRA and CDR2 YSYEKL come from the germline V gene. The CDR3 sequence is CASSQGYSYNEQFF. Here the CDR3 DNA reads TGCGCCAGCAGCCAAGGTTACTCCTACAATGAGCAGTTCTTC.

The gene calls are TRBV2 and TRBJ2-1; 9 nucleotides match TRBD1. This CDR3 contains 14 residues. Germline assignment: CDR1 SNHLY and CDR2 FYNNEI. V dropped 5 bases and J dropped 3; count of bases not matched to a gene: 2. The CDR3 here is CASSKTGGYNEQFF. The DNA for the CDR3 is TGTGCCAGCAGTAAGACAGGGGGCTACAATGAGCAGTTCTTC. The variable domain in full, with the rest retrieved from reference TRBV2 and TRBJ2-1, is EPEVTQTPSHQVTQMGQEVILRCVPISNHLYFYWYRQILGQKVEFLVSFYNNEISEKSEIFDDQFSVERPDGSNFTLKIRSTKLEDSAMYFCASSKTGGYNEQFFGPGTRLTVL.

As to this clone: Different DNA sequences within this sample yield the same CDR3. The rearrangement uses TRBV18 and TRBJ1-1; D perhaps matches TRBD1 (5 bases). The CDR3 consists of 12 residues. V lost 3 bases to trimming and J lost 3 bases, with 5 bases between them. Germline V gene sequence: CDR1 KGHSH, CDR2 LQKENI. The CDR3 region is CASSPRDTEAFF. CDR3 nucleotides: TGTGCCAGCTCACCCAGGGACACTGAAGCTTTCTTT.

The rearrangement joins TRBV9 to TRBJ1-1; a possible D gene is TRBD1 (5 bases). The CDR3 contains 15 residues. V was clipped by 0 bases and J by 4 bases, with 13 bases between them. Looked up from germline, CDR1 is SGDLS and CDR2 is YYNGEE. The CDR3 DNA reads TGTGCCAGCAGCGTAGATGGGGGAGGGGCCACTGAAGCTTTCTTT. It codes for CASSVDGGGATEAFF.

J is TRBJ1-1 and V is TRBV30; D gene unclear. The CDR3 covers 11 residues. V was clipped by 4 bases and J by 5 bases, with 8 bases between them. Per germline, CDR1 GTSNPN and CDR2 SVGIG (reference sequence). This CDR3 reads CAWNHGTEAFF. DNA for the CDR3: TGTGCCTGGAATCATGGAACTGAAGCTTTCTTT.

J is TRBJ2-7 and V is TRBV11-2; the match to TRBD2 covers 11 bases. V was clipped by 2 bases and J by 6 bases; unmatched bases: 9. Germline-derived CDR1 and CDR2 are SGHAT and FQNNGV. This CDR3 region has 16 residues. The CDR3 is CASSLKLAGGRGEQYF. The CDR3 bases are TGTGCCAGCAGCTTAAAGTTAGCGGGAGGGAGGGGCGAGCAGTACTTC.

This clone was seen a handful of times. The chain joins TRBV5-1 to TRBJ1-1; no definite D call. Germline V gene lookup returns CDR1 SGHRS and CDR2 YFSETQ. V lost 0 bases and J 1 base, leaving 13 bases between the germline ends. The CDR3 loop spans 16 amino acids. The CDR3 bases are TGCGCCAGCAGCTTGGCATACCGGGGATCGAACACTGAAGCTTTCTTT. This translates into CASSLAYRGSNTEAFF.

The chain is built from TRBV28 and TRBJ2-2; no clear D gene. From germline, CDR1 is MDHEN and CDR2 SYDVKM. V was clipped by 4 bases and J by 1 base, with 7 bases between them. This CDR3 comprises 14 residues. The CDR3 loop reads CASSSHQNTGELFF. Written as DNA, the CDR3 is TGTGCCAGCAGTTCCCACCAGAACACCGGGGAGCTGTTTTTT.

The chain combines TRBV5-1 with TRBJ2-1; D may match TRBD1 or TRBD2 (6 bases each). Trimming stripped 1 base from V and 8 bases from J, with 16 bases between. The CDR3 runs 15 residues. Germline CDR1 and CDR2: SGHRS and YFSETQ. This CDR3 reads CASSLLAHRGDEQFF. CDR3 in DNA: TGCGCCAGCAGCTTGTTAGCCCATAGGGGGGATGAGCAGTTCTTC.

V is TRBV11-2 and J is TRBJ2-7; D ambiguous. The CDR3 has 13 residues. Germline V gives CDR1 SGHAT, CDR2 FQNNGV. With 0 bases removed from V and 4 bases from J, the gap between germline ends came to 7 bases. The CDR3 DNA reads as TGTGCCAGCAGCTTAGATAGGATATACGAGCAGTACTTC. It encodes CASSLDRIYEQYF.